The 14 T cell receptor beta chains reported below all come from one sample, sequenced in a study of T cells in narcolepsy. Assay used: immunoSEQ multiplex PCR; TCRdb lists only in-frame clones, some missing. The profile shows roughly 30,000 clones, 78% of them singletons. The specimen sequenced was CD45RA- memory CD4+ T cells from PBMCs. The receptors were sampled from a human donor with narcolepsy.

V and J are TRBV5-6 and TRBJ2-5; 8 nucleotides align to TRBD1. V lost 2 bases, J lost 1 base, and 4 bases stayed unmatched. The CDR3 loop spans 15 amino acids. CDR1 and CDR2 from the germline V gene are SGHDT and YYEEEE. This chain's CDR3 is CASSLDRGRQETQYF. The CDR3 DNA reads as TGTGCCAGCAGCTTAGACAGGGGACGCCAAGAGACCCAGTACTTC.

Comments on this clone: One end of the junction fails to match germline, which may point to a read error. This specimen includes other DNA sequences encoding the same CDR3. This CDR3 is CASSLRTKNTEAFF. CDR3 in DNA: TGTGCCAGCAGTTTACGGACTAAGAACACTGAAGCTTTCTTC. This chain joins TRBV27 and TRBJ1-1; D unclear. Germline V lookup: CDR1 MNHEY, CDR2 SMNVEV (reference sequence). The CDR3 sequence is 14 residues long.

This clone was seen more than once but under ten times. The chain carries TRBV2 and TRBJ2-1; D is possibly TRBD1 or TRBD2 (5 bases each). This CDR3 has 13 amino acids. Germline V gene data show CDR1 as SNHLY and CDR2 as FYNNEI. V was pared by 8 bases and J by 2 bases, with 10 bases between. CDR3 nucleotide sequence: TGTGCCAGCTCGGGGCCGGCCTACAATGAGCAGTTCTTC. As protein: CASSGPAYNEQFF.

The chain is built from TRBV5-6 and TRBJ2-5; D perhaps matches TRBD1 (5 bases). In germline, CDR1 is SGHDT, CDR2 YYEEEE. The CDR3 loop spans 14 amino acids. V lost 3 bases and J lost 0, with 9 bases in between. CDR3 protein: CASSSGLYQETQYF. CDR3 coding DNA: TGTGCCAGCAGCTCAGGGTTGTACCAAGAGACCCAGTACTTC.

This sequence joins TRBV7-3 and TRBJ1-6; D remains ambiguous. V was shortened by 3 bases and J by 4 bases, with 13 bases between the two germline ends. Germline values: CDR1 SGHTA, CDR2 FQGTGA. The CDR3 has 16 residues. In nucleotides, the CDR3 is TGTGCCAGCAGCTTGGATCCCCGACCGTATAATTCACCCCTCCACTTT. Protein: CASSLDPRPYNSPLHF.

This clone was seen a handful of times. The V call is TRBV5-6, the J call TRBJ2-7; D is unclear. The CDR3 contains 12 residues. V lost 5 bases to trimming and J lost 5 bases, with 11 bases between them. CDR1 and CDR2 from the germline V gene are SGHDT and YYEEEE. CDR3 loop: CASSLKKDEQYF. In DNA form, the CDR3 reads TGTGCCAGCAGTCTGAAGAAGGACGAGCAGTACTTC.

The rearrangement joins TRBV18 to TRBJ2-5; perhaps TRBD1 as D (6 bases). Deletions cut 4 bases from V and 4 bases from J, with 19 bases between. CDR1 and CDR2 (germline): KGHSH, LQKENI. The length of the CDR3 is 16 residues. The CDR3 here is CASSRPRWGRGETQYF. DNA for the CDR3: TGTGCCAGCTCACGACCCAGATGGGGGCGAGGAGAGACCCAGTACTTC.

The chain has TRBV27 and TRBJ1-2; D ambiguous. The CDR3 sequence is 15 residues long. Trimming took off 6 bases at V and 3 bases at J, with 17 bases between the two ends. Germline V lookup: CDR1 MNHEY, CDR2 SMNVEV (reference sequence). The CDR3: CASSDRADLDYGYTF. The CDR3 region has the DNA TGTGCCAGCAGCGATAGGGCTGACCTAGACTATGGCTACACCTTC.

This clone has only a few counts. V gene TRBV30 combines with J gene TRBJ2-3, with 10 nucleotides matching TRBD2. The germline gives CDR1 GTSNPN, CDR2 SVGIG (reference sequence). V was clipped by 0 bases and J by 1 base; unmatched bases: 4. The CDR3 is 16 amino acids. CDR3 residues: CAWSVRSGRGTDTQYF. CDR3 sequence (DNA): TGTGCCTGGAGTGTACGGAGCGGGAGGGGCACAGATACGCAGTATTTT. Full variable domain (missing parts from reference TRBV30 and TRBJ2-3): SQTIHQWPATLVQPVGSPLSLECTVEGTSNPNLYWYRQAAGRGLQLLFYSVGIGQISSEVPQNLSASRPQDRQFILSSKKLLLSDSGFYLCAWSVRSGRGTDTQYFGPGTRLTVL.

The J gene is TRBJ2-7, the V gene TRBV4-1; weak D call: TRBD1 (6 bases). Trimming removed 3 bases at V and 7 bases at J, with 25 bases between. The CDR3 sequence is 17 residues long. Germline values: CDR1 MGHRA, CDR2 YSYEKL. DNA of the CDR3: TGCGCCAGCAGCCACTTTGGCAGGGGATCTCTGGGCTCGGAGCAGTACTTC. Amino acids: CASSHFGRGSLGSEQYF.

In DNA, the CDR3 is TGTGCCAGCAGCGCGGCACTAGCGCCCCAAGAGACCCAGTACTTC. This gives the protein CASSAALAPQETQYF. The chain joins TRBV5-4 to TRBJ2-5; 7 bases are a match to TRBD2. V lost 4 bases to trimming and J lost 1 base; unmatched junction nucleotides: 7. CDR1 is SGHNT and CDR2 is YYREEE in the germline V gene (reference sequence). This CDR3 comprises 15 residues.

The chain recombines TRBV5-8 with TRBJ2-7; D unresolved. Trimming pared 2 bases from V and 2 bases from J, leaving 2 bases between. Germline-derived CDR1 and CDR2 are SGHTS and YDEGEE. CDR3 length equals 11 residues. In DNA, the CDR3 is TGTGCCAGCAGCTTAACCTACGAGCAGTACTTC. Residues: CASSLTYEQYF.

This rearrangement joins TRBV7-2 to TRBJ2-7; D is undetermined. This CDR3 comprises 16 residues. V was clipped by 1 base and J by 0 bases, with 13 bases between them. Germline CDR1 and CDR2: SGHTA and FQGNSA. The CDR3 sequence: CASSLDWSTGSYEQYF. CDR3 DNA: TGTGCCAGCAGCTTAGATTGGTCTACCGGCTCCTACGAGCAGTACTTC.

The chain employs TRBV19 and TRBJ2-1; 8 positions agree with TRBD2. The CDR3 extends over 11 amino acids. Trimming removed 4 bases from V and 13 bases from J; junction bases left unmatched: 3. Germline-derived CDR1 and CDR2 are LNHDA and SQIVND (reference sequence). The CDR3 coding sequence is TGTGCCAGTAGTACGGGGGGGACCCAGTTCTTC. Protein: CASSTGGTQFF.